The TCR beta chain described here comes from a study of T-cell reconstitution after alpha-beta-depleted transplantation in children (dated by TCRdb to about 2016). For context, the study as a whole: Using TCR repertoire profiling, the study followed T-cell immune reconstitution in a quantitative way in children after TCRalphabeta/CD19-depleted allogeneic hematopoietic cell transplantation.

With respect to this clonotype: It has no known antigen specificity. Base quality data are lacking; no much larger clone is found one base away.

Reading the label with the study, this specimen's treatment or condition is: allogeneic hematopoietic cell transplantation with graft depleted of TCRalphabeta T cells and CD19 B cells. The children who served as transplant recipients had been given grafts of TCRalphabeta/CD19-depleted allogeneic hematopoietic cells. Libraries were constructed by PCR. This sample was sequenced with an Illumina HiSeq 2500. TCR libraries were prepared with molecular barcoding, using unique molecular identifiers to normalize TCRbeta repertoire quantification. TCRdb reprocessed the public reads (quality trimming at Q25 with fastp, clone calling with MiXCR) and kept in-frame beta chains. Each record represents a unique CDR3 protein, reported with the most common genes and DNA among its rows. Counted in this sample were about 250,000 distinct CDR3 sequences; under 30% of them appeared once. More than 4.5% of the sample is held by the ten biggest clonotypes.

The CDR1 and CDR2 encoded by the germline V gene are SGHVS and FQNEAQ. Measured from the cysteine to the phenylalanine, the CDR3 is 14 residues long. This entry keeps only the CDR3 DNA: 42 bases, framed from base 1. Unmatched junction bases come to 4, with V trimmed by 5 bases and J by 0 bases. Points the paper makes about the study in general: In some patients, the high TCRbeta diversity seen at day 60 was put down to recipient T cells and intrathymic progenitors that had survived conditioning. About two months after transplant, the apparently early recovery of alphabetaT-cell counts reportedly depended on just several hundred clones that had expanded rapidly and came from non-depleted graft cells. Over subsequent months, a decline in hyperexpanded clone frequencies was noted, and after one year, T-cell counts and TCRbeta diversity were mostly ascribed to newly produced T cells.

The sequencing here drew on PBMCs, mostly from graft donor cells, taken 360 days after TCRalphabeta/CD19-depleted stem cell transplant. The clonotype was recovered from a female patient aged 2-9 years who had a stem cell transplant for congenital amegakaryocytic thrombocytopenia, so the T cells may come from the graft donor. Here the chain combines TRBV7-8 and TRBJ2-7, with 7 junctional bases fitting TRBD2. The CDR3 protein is CASSGEGSSYEQYF. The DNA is TGTGCCAGCAGCGGGGAGGGGAGCTCCTACGAGCAGTACTTC.